This T cell receptor (beta chain) was retrieved from a study of OX40 agonist ivuxolimab in advanced cancers. Across the study: The study gave patients intravenous ivuxolimab at 0.01 to 10 mg/kg every 2 weeks. Patients in dose escalation had liver, melanoma, kidney or head and neck cancers. Study-wide points: Compared with CD4+, CD8+ T cells on average had more expanded clones. Both CD4+ and CD8+ T cell populations in blood had undergone clonal expansion by week 6 at 0.1 to 3.0 mg/kg.

A note on this clone: Antigen specificity is unknown.

V shed 0 bases and J shed 2 bases, with 9 bases lying between them. Germline values: CDR1 SGHRS, CDR2 YFSETQ. The CDR3 has 14 amino acids. TCRdb keeps only in-frame clones here, not all; method: immunoSEQ multiplex PCR. The sample includes 91,000 or so clones, approximately 94% seen only once; the top ten take approximately 0.2%. This chain links TRBV5-1 with TRBJ2-7; no firm D call. This receptor was obtained from an adult with an advanced solid tumor such as melanoma, head and neck, liver or kidney cancer. The material sequenced was CD4+ or CD8+ T cells sorted from blood, taken in a trial of the OX40 agonist ivuxolimab. The CDR3 DNA sequence: TGCGCCAGCAGCTTGGTGCAAAGACCCTACGAGCAGTACTTC. It is translated as CASSLVQRPYEQYF.